This is a list of T cell receptor beta chains from one sample in a study of blood T cell repertoires in COVID-19. Sequencing used immunoSEQ multiplex PCR; TCRdb keeps in-frame clones, though not all of them. The sample lists fewer than 350,000 clones, about 91% occurring once. Sequenced: PBMCs or T cells enriched from blood (not recorded which). These receptors were collected from a woman aged 40-49 years who had recovered from COVID-19. Each CDR3 is given with its conserved first and last residue. A D gene is named only where the DNA matches it firmly. Some rows mark clone size as missing; the rest say once, few, many or name a class of expanded clone.

d_gene	j_gene	v_gene	abundance	CDR3aa	CDR3nt
NA	TRBJ2-1	TRBV2	few	CASIWTPRSEQFF	TGTGCCAGCATTTGGACTCCCAGAAGTGAGCAGTTCTTC
NA	TRBJ1-2	TRBV5-4	NA	CASSLDRDDGYTF	TGTGCCAGCAGCTTGGACAGGGACGATGGCTACACCTTC
TRBD1	TRBJ1-4	TRBV18	NA	CASSDTGTVATNEKLFF	TGTGCCAGCTCAGATACCGGGACAGTTGCAACTAATGAAAAACTGTTTTTT
NA	TRBJ1-5	TRBV6-2/TRBV6-3	once	CASSYSFQGQPQHF	TGTGCCAGCAGTTACTCGTTTCAGGGTCAGCCCCAGCATTTT
TRBD1	TRBJ1-1	TRBV19	NA	CASSFMAGGLNTEAFF	TGTGCCAGTAGTTTCATGGCAGGGGGCCTGAACACTGAAGCTTTCTTT
NA	TRBJ2-1	TRBV7-8	NA	CASSPLAWGSYNEQFF	TGTGCCAGCAGCCCCCTAGCTTGGGGATCCTACAATGAGCAGTTCTTC
TRBD2	TRBJ2-2	TRBV5-1	NA	CASSLMTGGNTGELFF	TGCGCCAGCAGCTTGATGACGGGAGGGAACACCGGGGAGCTGTTTTTT
TRBD2	TRBJ2-1	TRBV5-3	NA	CARSRMGLADLRPSYNEQFF	TGTGCCAGAAGCCGAATGGGACTAGCGGACCTACGGCCCTCCTACAATGAGCAGTTCTTC
TRBD2	TRBJ2-3	TRBV18	once	CASSPLAGGWTDTQYF	TGTGCCAGCTCACCCCTAGCGGGAGGATGGACAGATACGCAGTATTTT
TRBD1	TRBJ2-7	TRBV18	NA	CASTLGQGYEQYF	TGTGCCAGCACCCTGGGACAGGGCTACGAGCAGTACTTC
NA	TRBJ2-6	TRBV5-1	few	CASSLGRDSGANVLTF	TGCGCCAGCAGCTTGGGAAGAGACTCTGGGGCCAACGTCCTGACTTTC
TRBD2	TRBJ2-5	TRBV28	NA	CASSYTSGGAATQYF	TGTGCCAGCAGCTATACTAGCGGGGGGGCCGCGACCCAGTACTTC
NA	TRBJ2-1	TRBV3-1/TRBV3-2	NA	CASSPGRVGYNEQFF	TGTGCCAGCAGCCCCGGTCGGGTCGGCTACAATGAGCAGTTCTTC
TRBD1	TRBJ1-2	TRBV30	NA	CAWIPGQVNYGYTF	TGTGCCTGGATCCCCGGACAGGTGAACTATGGCTACACCTTC
TRBD1	TRBJ1-3	TRBV6-5	NA	CASSQRGTAGNTIYF	TGTGCCAGCAGCCAGAGGGGGACAGCTGGAAACACCATATATTTT
NA	TRBJ1-4	TRBV4-3	NA	CASSQDWGLLNEKLFF	TGCGCCAGCAGCCAAGATTGGGGACTCCTCAATGAAAAACTGTTTTTT
TRBD1	TRBJ1-2	TRBV7-9	NA	CASSLGTDVGGYTF	TGTGCCAGCAGCTTGGGGACAGACGTGGGGGGCTACACCTTC
NA	TRBJ2-7	TRBV19	once	CASSASGAIQYYEQYF	TGTGCCAGTAGTGCCTCGGGAGCGATACAATACTACGAGCAGTACTTC
TRBD2	TRBJ2-3	TRBV13	NA	CASSFRAGSGTDTQYF	TGTGCCAGCAGCTTCCGAGCGGGGAGCGGCACAGATACGCAGTATTTT
TRBD1	TRBJ1-6	TRBV7-8	NA	CASSSIRQGYNSPLHF	TGTGCCAGCAGCTCCATAAGACAGGGCTATAATTCACCCCTCCACTTT
TRBD2	TRBJ2-7	TRBV7-9	once	CASSSTSGPNYEQYF	TGTGCCAGCAGCTCAACTAGCGGACCCAACTACGAGCAGTACTTC
TRBD1	TRBJ2-7	TRBV27	once	CASSLSQGTYEQYF	TGTGCCAGCAGTTTATCACAGGGGACCTACGAGCAGTACTTC
TRBD1	TRBJ1-1	TRBV2	NA	CASSHGQGYTEAFF	TGTGCCAGCAGTCACGGACAGGGGTACACTGAAGCTTTCTTT
NA	TRBJ2-2	TRBV5-8	NA	CASSRSTGTNTGELFF	TGTGCCAGCAGCCGATCAACAGGGACGAACACCGGGGAGCTGTTTTTT
NA	TRBJ1-2	TRBV27	many	CASSSRVPVRARDGYTF	TGTGCCAGCAGTTCACGAGTTCCAGTCCGGGCGCGGGATGGCTACACCTTC
NA	TRBJ2-1	TRBV7-2	NA	CASSVLGGGYEQFF	TGTGCCAGCAGCGTCCTGGGAGGAGGATATGAGCAGTTCTTC